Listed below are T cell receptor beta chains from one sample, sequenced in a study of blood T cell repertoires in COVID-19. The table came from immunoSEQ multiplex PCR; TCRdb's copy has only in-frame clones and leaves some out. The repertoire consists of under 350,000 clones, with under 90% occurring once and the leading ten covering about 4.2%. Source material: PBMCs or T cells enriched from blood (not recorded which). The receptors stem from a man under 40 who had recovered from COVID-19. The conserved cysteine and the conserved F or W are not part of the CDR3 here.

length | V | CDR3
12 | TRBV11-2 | ASSFGTSAYEQY
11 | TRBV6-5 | ASRGTGADTQY
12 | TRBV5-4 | ASSLSGTVEKLF
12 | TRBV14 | ASSQVQANSPLH
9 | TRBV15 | ATSPGLLAF
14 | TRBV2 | ANSRSGGAGANVLT
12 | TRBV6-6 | ASSPGGGTDTQY
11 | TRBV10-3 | AGGGRGYGEAF
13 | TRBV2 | ASRATGNSNQPQH
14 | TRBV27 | ASSFDRQAPTSPLH
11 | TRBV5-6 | ASGYRGNTEAF
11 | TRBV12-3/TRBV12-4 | ASRLGGIETQY
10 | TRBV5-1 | ASSLYQETQY
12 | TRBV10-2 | ASKPSGYTGELF
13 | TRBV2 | ASRRTGGAGEKLF
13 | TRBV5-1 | ASSLASGGYNEQF
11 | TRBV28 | ASSLRNYNEQF
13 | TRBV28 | ASSLYARASYEQY
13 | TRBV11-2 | ASSLGTGGHQPQH
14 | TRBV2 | ASSADRWASPGELF
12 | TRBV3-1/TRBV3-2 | ASSPRTGETEAF
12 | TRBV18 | ASSPPGLAYEQY
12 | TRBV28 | ASSFWDMNTEAF
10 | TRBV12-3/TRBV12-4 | ASSLFQNEQF
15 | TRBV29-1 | SVPWTSGGYTYNEQF
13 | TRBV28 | ASSLTGGLHYGYT
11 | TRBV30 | AWSGLAVNEQF
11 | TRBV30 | AWTGFVNTEAF
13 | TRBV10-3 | AIRKESVGYNEQF
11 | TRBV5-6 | ASSFPGGYEQY
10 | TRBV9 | ASSGTGEGYT
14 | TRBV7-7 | ASSLEASGTYNEQF
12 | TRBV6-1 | ASSEAASGNTIY
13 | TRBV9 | ASSVLAGGFYEQF
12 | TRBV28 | ASRNGQGFYEQY
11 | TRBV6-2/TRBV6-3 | ASSYSLRYEQY
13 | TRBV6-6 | ASSYGLAGYNEQF
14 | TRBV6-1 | ASSEASGGATDTQY
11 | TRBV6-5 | ASSYSGTDTQY
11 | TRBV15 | ATSRVGSYEQY
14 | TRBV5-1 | ASSFVPGQGSETQY
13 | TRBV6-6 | ASSYSAGQGYGYT
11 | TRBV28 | ASSLGGNYGYT